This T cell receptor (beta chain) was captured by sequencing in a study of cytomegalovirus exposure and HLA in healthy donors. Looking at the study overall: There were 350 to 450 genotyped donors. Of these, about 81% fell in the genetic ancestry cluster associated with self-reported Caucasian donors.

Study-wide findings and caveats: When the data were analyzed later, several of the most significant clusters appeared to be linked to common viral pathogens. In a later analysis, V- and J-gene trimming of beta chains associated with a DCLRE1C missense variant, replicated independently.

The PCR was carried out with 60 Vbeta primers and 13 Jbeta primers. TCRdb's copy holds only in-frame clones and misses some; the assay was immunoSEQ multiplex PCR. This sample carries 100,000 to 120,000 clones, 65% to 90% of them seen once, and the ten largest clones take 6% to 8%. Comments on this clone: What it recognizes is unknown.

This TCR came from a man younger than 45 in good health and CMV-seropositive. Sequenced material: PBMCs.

CDR3: CATTSDRGNNEQFF. The CDR3 coding sequence is TGTGCCACCACCTCCGACAGGGGTAACAATGAGCAGTTCTTC. The rearrangement joins TRBV15 to TRBJ2-1, with 8 nucleotides matching TRBD1. The V segment lost 7 bases and the J segment 5 bases; nucleotides outside the gene matches: 7. The CDR3 is made up of 14 amino acids. CDR1 LNHNV and CDR2 YYDKDF come from the germline V gene (reference sequence).